These 7 T cell receptor beta chains share one sample of origin, sequenced in a study of cytomegalovirus exposure and HLA in healthy donors. A multiplex PCR was run with 60 Vbeta primers and 13 Jbeta primers. Clones were sequenced by immunoSEQ multiplex PCR, and TCRdb holds only the in-frame ones, with some missing. The sample has 45,000 to 65,000 clones, around four fifths seen once. The specimen sequenced was PBMCs. All receptors derive from a man younger than 45 in good health and CMV-seronegative.

This clone was counted a single time. The V and J genes are TRBV13 and TRBJ2-7; 9 nucleotides line up with TRBD1. CDR1 PRHDT and CDR2 FYEKMQ come from the germline V gene (reference sequence). The CDR3 extends over 17 amino acids. The V and J ends lost 2 bases and 4 bases, in that order; junction bases with no gene match: 12. The CDR3 coding sequence is TGTGCCAGCAGCTTAACCTCGCACAGGGGGCGCGAATACGAGCAGTACTTC. It is translated as CASSLTSHRGREYEQYF.

A few counts support this clone. This chain uses TRBV29-1 with TRBJ2-1; a possible D gene is TRBD2 (7 bases). Germline lookup yields CDR1 SQVTM and CDR2 ANQGSEA. Trimming cost V 7 bases and J 7 bases, with 17 bases left between them. The CDR3 loop spans 13 amino acids. This CDR3 reads CSGGGAGGNEQFF. The CDR3 coding sequence is TGCAGCGGCGGGGGCGCTGGGGGAAATGAGCAGTTCTTC.

The genes are TRBV5-1 and TRBJ2-1; tentatively, D is TRBD1 (6 bases). Trimming left V 4 bases short and J 2 bases short, with 19 bases between. The CDR3 has 17 residues. Germline V CDR1 and CDR2: SGHRS, YFSETQ. The CDR3 DNA sequence: TGCGCCAGCAGCCGAAGCCTCCCAGGGGTACCCTACAATGAGCAGTTCTTC. This encodes CASSRSLPGVPYNEQFF.

The CDR3 DNA reads as TGTGCCAGCAGCTGGGGGACAGGGTCAAACACCGGGGAGCTGTTTTTT. Its protein product is CASSWGTGSNTGELFF. The chain couples TRBV5-8 to TRBJ2-2, with 9 bases fitting TRBD1. The ends lost 3 bases at V and 2 bases at J; junction bases unmatched: 5. The length of the CDR3 is 16 residues. The germline V gene encodes CDR1 SGHTS and CDR2 YDEGEE.

The chain uses TRBV30 and TRBJ1-2, with 7 bases matching TRBD1. The V gene's germline CDR1 is GTSNPN and CDR2 SVGIG (reference sequence). Trimming at V came to 0 bases and at J to 4 bases, leaving 5 bases not matched to a gene. The CDR3 totals 14 residues. CDR3 residues: CAWSVQGFGYGYTF. The CDR3 nucleotides are TGTGCCTGGAGTGTACAGGGGTTCGGCTATGGCTACACCTTC.

The V gene is TRBV30, the J gene TRBJ2-1; TRBD2 matches at 8 bases. The CDR3 contains 15 residues. The V and J ends lost 2 bases and 6 bases, in that order; junction bases with no gene match: 9. Germline CDR1 and CDR2: GTSNPN and SVGIG (reference sequence). The chain's CDR3 is CAWSNGGALSNEQFF. The CDR3 DNA is TGTGCCTGGAGTAACGGGGGGGCCCTTTCCAATGAGCAGTTCTTC. Filled out from reference TRBV30 and TRBJ2-1, the complete variable domain reads SQTIHQWPATLVQPVGSPLSLECTVEGTSNPNLYWYRQAAGRGLQLLFYSVGIGQISSEVPQNLSASRPQDRQFILSSKKLLLSDSGFYLCAWSNGGALSNEQFFGPGTRLTVL.

The chain joins TRBV27 to TRBJ1-1; tentatively, D is TRBD1 (5 bases). The CDR3 contains 14 residues. Trimming stripped 3 bases from V and 4 bases from J, with 12 bases between. CDR1 is MNHEY and CDR2 is SMNVEV in the germline V gene (reference sequence). CDR3: CASSLEGLFTEAFF. CDR3 nucleotide sequence: TGTGCCAGCAGTTTGGAGGGGCTGTTCACTGAAGCTTTCTTT.